This entry concerns a single T cell receptor beta chain. The target antigen is unknown. The data are from a study of CD8 T cells in Susac syndrome. The authors negatively isolated CD8+ and CD4+ T cells and FACS-enriched TEMRA cells. General study results and limits: A relatively small number of individuals underwent TCR sequencing and HLA analysis.

Random hexamers were used to reverse transcribe 0.5 to 1 ug of RNA. TCR beta CDR3 was amplified by immunoSEQ multiplex PCR. This amplification extended across 54 Vbeta and 13 Jbeta segments. TCRdb called the immunoSEQ multiplex PCR reads again in MiXCR, with one record for every CDR3 protein. The sample carries fewer than 200,000 distinct CDR3 sequences, roughly 90% recorded once. With 5 bases removed from V and 0 bases from J, the gap between germline ends came to 16 bases. CDR3 length: 16 residues. Germline V gives CDR1 SGHTA, CDR2 FQGNSA. Sequencing used CD4+ T cells from PBMCs. V gene TRBV7-2 combines with J gene TRBJ1-1, with D perhaps matching TRBD1 (5 bases). This clonotype originated in a human donor with Susac syndrome. CDR3 loop: CASSLRDLGLNTEAFF. For the CDR3, the DNA is TGTGCCAGCAGCCTCCGGGACCTTGGACTGAACACTGAAGCTTTCTTT.